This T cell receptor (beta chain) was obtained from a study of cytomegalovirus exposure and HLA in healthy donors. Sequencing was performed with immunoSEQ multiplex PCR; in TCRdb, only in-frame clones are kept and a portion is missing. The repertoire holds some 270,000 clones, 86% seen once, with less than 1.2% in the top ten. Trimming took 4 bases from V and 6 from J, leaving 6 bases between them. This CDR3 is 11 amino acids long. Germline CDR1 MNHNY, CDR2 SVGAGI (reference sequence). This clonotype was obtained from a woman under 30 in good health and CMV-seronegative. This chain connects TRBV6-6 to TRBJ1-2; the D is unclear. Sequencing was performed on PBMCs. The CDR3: CASSSGDGYTF. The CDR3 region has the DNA TGTGCCAGCAGTTCCGGTGATGGCTACACCTTC.